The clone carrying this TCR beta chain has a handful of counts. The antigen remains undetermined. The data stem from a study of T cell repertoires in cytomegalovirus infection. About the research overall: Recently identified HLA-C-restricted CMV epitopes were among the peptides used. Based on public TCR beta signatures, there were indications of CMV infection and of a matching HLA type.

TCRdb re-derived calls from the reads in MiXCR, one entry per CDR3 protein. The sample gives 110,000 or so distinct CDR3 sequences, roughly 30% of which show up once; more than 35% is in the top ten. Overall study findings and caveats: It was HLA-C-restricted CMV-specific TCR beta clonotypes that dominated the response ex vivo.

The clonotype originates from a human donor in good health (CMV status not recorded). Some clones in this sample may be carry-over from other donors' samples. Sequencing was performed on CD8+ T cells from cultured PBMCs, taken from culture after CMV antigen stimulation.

The CDR3 region is CATSSGANYGYTF. The CDR3 nucleotides read TGTGCCACCAGCTCCGGTGCTAACTATGGCTACACCTTC. This sequence joins TRBV15 and TRBJ1-2; D unresolved. V was trimmed by 5 bases and J by 0 bases, leaving 7 bases between them. Germline V gene data show CDR1 as LNHNV and CDR2 as YYDKDF (reference sequence). This CDR3 is built from 13 residues.